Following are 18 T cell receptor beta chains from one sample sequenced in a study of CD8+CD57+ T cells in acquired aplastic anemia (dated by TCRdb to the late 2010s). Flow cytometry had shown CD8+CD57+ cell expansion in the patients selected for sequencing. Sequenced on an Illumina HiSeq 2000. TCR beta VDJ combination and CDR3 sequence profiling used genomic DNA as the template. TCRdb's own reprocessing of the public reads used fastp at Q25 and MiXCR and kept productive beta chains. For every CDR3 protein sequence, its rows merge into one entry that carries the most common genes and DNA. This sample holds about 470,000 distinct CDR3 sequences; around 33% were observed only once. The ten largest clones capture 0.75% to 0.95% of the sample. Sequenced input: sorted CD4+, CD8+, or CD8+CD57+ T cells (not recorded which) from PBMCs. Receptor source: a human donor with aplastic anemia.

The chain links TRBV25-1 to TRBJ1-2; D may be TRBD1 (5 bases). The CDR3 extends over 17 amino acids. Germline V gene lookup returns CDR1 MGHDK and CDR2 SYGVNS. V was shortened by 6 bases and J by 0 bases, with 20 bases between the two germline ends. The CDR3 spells CASSPRTKLEANYGYTF. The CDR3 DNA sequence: TGTGCCAGCAGCCCACGGACAAAATTGGAAGCTAACTATGGCTACACCTTC.

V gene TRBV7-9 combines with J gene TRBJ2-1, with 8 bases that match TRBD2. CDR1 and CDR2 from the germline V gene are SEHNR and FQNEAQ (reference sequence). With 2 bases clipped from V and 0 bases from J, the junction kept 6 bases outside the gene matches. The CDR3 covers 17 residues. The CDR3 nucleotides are TGTGCCAGCAGCTTAAGGGGCGGGAGGAGCTCCTACAATGAGCAGTTCTTC. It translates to CASSLRGGRSSYNEQFF.

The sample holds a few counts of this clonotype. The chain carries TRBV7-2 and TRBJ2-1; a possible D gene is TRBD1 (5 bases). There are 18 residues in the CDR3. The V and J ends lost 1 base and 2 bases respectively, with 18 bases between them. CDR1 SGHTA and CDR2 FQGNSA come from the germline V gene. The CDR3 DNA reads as TGTGCCAGCAGCTTAGTCTCCGGACAACCCTTTCCCTACAATGAGCAGTTCTTC. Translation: CASSLVSGQPFPYNEQFF.

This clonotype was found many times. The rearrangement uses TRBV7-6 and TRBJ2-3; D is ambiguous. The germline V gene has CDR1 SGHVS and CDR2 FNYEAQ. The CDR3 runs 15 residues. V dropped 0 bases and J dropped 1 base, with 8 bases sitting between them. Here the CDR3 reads CASSLAQSGTDTQYF. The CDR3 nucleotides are TGTGCCAGCAGCTTAGCACAGAGTGGCACAGATACGCAGTATTTT.

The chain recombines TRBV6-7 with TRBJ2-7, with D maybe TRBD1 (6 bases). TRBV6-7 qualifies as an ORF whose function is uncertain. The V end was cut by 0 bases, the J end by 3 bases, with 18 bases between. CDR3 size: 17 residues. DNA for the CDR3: TGTGCCAGCAGTTACTCTAACTTCCGGACAGTTTACTACGAGCAGTACTTC. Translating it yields CASSYSNFRTVYYEQYF.

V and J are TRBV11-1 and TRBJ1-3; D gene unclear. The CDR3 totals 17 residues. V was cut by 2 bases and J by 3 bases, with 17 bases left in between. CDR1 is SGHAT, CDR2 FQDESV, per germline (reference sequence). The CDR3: CASSLPSRALGGNTIYF. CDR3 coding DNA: TGTGCCAGCAGCTTACCATCACGGGCATTGGGTGGAAACACCATATATTTT.

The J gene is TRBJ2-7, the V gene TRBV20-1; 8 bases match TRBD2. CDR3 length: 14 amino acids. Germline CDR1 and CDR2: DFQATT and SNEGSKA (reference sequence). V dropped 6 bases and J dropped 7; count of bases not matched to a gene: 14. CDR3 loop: CSAPSGTSVREQYF. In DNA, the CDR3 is TGCAGTGCCCCTTCCGGGACTAGTGTACGGGAGCAGTACTTC.

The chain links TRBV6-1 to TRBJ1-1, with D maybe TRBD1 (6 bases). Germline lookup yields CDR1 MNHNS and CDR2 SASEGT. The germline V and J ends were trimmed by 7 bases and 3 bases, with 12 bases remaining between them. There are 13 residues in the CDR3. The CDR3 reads CASNRTDDTEAFF. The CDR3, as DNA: TGTGCCAGCAACCGGACAGATGACACTGAAGCTTTCTTT.

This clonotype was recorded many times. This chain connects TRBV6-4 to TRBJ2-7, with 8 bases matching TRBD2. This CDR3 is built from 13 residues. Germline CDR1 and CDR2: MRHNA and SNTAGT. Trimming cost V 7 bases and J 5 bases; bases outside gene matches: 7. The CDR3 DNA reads TGTGCCAGCACCTCGGGGGGGAACCACGAGCAGTACTTC. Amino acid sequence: CASTSGGNHEQYF.

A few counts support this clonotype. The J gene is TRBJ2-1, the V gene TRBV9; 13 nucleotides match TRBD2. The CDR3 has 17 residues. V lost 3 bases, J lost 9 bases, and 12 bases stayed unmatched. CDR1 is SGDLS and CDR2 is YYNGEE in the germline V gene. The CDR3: CASSALAGGPVVSEQFF. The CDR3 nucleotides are TGTGCCAGCAGCGCACTAGCGGGAGGGCCGGTCGTTAGTGAGCAGTTCTTC.

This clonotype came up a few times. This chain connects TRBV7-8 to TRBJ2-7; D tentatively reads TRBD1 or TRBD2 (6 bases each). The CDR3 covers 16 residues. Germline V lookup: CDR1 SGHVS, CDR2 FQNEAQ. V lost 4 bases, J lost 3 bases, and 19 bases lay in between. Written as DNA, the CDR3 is TGTGCCAGCAGCTCTTCCCTCGGGGGCCTCTACTACGAGCAGTACTTC. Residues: CASSSSLGGLYYEQYF.

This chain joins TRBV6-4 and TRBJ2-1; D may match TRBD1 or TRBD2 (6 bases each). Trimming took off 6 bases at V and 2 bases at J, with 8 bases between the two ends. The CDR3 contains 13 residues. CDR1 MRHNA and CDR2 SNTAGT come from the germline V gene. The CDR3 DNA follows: TGTGCCAGCAGGGGGGGCCCCTACAATGAGCAGTTCTTC. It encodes CASRGGPYNEQFF.

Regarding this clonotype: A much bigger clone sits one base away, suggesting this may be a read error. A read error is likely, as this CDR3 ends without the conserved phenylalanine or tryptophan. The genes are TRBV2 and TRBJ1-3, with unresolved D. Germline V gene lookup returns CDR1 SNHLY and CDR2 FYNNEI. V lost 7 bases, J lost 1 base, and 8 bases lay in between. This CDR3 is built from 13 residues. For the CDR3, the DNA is TGTGCCAGCAAAAGGGATTCTGGAAACACCATATATTCT. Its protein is CASKRDSGNTIYS.

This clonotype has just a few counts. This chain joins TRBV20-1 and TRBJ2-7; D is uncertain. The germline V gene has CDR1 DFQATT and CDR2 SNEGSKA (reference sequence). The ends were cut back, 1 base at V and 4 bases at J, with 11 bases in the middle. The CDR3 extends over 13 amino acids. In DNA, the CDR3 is TGCAGTGCTAGAGGCAGCCGCATGTACGAGCAGTACTTC. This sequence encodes CSARGSRMYEQYF.

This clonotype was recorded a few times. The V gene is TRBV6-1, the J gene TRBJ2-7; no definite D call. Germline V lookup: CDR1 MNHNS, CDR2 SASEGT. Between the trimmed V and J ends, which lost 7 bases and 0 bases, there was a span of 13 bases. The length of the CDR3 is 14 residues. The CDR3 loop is CASNEQRPSYEQYF. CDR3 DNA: TGTGCCAGCAACGAACAACGTCCCTCCTACGAGCAGTACTTC.

The CDR3 region is CASSHQKGIGGPYYGYTF. CDR3 bases: TGCGCCAGCAGCCATCAAAAGGGTATCGGCGGGCCCTACTATGGCTACACCTTC. The chain joins TRBV4-3 to TRBJ1-2; D call uncertain. Germline assignment: CDR1 LGHNA and CDR2 YSLEER. This CDR3 has 18 residues. V was trimmed by 3 bases and J by 3 bases, leaving 23 bases between them.

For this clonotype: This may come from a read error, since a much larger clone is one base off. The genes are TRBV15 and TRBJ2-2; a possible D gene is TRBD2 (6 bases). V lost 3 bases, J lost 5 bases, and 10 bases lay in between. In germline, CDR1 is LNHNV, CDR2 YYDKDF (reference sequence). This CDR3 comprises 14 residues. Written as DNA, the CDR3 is TGTGCCACCAGCAGCGGGAGAAGGACCGGGGAGCTGTTTTTT. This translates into CATSSGRRTGELFF.

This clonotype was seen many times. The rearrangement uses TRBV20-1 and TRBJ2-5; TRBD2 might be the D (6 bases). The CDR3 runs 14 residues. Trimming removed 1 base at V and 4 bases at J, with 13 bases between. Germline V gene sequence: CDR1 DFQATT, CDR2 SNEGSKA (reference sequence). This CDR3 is CSARVAGYPETQYF. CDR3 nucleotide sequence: TGCAGTGCTAGAGTGGCGGGGTACCCAGAGACCCAGTACTTC.